This TCR beta chain was identified during a study of T cells in localized non-small cell lung cancer. Repertoires were generated with immunoSEQ multiplex PCR, while TCRdb's copy carries only in-frame clones and drops some. The sample shows some 85,000 clones, less than 85% of them seen only once. From germline, CDR1 is SGHTA and CDR2 FQGNSA. This CDR3 contains 17 residues. Trimming removed 5 bases from V and 0 bases from J; junction bases left unmatched: 10. The chain carries TRBV7-2 and TRBJ2-3; 8 bases map to TRBD2. Sequenced material: PBMCs, taken before any cancer treatment. This sequence originates from a man between 40 and 75 years old with stage II squamous cell lung carcinoma. This CDR3 reads CASSPRPGGHSTDTQYF. CDR3 DNA: TGTGCCAGCAGCCCTCGGCCGGGAGGGCATAGCACAGATACGCAGTATTTT.